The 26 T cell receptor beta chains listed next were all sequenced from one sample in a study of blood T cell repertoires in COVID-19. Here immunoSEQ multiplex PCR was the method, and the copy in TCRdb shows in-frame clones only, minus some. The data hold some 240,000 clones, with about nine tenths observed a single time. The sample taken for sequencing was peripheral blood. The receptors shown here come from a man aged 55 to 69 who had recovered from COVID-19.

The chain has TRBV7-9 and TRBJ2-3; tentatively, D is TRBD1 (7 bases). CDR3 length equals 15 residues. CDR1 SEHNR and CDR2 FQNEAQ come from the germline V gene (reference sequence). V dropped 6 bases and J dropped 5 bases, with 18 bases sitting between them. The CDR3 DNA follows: TGTGCCAGCAGTCCCAGGGGGGCCTGGGGAGATACGCAGTATTTT. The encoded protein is CASSPRGAWGDTQYF.

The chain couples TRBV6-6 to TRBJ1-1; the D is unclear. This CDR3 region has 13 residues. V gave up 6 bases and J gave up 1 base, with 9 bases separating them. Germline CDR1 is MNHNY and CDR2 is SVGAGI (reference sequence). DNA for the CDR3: TGTGCCAGCAGCCCTATAAAGAACACTGAAGCTTTCTTT. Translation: CASSPIKNTEAFF.

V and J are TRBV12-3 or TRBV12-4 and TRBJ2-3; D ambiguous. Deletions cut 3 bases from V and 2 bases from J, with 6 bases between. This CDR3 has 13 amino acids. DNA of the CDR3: TGTGCCAGCAGTTTTCTTTACACAGATACGCAGTATTTT. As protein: CASSFLYTDTQYF.

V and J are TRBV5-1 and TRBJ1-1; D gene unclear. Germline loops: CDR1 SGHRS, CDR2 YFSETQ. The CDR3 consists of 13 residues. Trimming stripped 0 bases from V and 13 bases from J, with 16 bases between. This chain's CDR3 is CASSLAGFEEGFF. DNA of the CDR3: TGCGCCAGCAGCTTGGCCGGTTTTGAGGAGGGTTTCTTT.

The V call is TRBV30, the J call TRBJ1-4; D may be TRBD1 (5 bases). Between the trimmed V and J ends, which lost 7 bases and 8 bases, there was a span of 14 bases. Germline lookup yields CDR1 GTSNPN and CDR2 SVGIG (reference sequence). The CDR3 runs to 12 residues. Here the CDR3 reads CASTRGSEKLFF. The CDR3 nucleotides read TGTGCCTCGACAAGGGGTTCGGAAAAACTGTTTTTT. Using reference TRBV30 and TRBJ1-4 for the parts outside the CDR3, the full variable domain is SQTIHQWPATLVQPVGSPLSLECTVEGTSNPNLYWYRQAAGRGLQLLFYSVGIGQISSEVPQNLSASRPQDRQFILSSKKLLLSDSGFYLCASTRGSEKLFFGSGTQLSVL.

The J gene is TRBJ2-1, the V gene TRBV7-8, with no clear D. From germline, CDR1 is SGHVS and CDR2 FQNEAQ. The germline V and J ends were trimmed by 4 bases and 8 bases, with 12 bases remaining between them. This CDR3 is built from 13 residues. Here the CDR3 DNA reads TGTGCCAGCAGCTCCCGGCGGTGGGATGAGCAGTTCTTC. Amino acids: CASSSRRWDEQFF.

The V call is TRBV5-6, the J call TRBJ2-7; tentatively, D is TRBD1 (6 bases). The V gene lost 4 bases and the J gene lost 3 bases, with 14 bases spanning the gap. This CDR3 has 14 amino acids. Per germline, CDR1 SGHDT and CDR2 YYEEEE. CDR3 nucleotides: TGTGCCAGCAGCAAACAGGGTTTGAGCTACGAGCAGTACTTC. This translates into CASSKQGLSYEQYF. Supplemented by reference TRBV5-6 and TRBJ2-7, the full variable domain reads DAGVTQSPTHLIKTRGQQVTLRCSPKSGHDTVSWYQQALGQGPQFIFQYYEEEERQRGNFPDRFSGHQFPNYSSELNVNALLLGDSALYLCASSKQGLSYEQYFGPGTRLTVT.

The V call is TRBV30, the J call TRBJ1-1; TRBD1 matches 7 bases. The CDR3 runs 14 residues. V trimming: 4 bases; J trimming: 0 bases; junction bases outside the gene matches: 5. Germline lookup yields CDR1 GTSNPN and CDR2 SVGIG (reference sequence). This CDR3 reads CAWNSGQMNTEAFF. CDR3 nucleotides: TGTGCCTGGAACTCGGGACAGATGAACACTGAAGCTTTCTTT.

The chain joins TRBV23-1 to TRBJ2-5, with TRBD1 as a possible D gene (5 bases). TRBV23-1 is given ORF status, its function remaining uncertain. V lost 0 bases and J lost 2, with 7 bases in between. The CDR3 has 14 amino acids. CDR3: CASSQSRQQETQYF. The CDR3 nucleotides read TGCGCCAGCAGTCAATCTCGACAGCAAGAGACCCAGTACTTC.

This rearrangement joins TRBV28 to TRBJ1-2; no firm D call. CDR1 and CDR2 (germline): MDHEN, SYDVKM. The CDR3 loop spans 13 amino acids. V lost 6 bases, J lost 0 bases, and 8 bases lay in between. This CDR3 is CASSTASNYGYTF. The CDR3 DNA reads TGTGCCAGCAGCACAGCCTCTAACTATGGCTACACCTTC.

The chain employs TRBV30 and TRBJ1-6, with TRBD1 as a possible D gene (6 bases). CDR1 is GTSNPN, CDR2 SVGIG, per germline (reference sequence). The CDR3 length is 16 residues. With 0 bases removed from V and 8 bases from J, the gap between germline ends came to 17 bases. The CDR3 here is CAWSVFRGGKDSPLHF. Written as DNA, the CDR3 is TGTGCCTGGAGTGTATTTAGGGGGGGAAAGGATTCACCCCTCCACTTT.

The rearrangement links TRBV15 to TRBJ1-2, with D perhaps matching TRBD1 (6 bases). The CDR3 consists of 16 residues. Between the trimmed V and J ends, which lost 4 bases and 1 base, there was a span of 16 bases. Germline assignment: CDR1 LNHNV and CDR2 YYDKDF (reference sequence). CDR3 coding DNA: TGTGCCACCAGCATACCCGGGGGGGGCGTTAACTATGGCTACACCTTC. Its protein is CATSIPGGGVNYGYTF. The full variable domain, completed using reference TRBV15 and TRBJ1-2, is DAMVIQNPRYQVTQFGKPVTLSCSQTLNHNVMYWYQQKSSQAPKLLFHYYDKDFNNEADTPDNFQSRRPNTSFCFLDIRSPGLGDTAMYLCATSIPGGGVNYGYTFGSGTRLTVV.

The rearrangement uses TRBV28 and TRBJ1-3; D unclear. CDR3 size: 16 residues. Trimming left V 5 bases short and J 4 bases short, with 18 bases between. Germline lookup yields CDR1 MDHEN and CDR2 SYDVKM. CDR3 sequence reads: CASSPFRLDGGNTIYF. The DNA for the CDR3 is TGTGCCAGCAGTCCGTTCCGACTCGACGGGGGAAACACCATATATTTT.

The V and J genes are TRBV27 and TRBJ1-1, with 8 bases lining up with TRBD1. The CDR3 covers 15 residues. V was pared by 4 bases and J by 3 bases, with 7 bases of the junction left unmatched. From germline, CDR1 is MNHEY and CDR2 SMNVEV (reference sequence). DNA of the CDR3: TGTGCCAGCAGTTCCCTGGCGACAGGGGACACTGAAGCTTTCTTT. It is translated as CASSSLATGDTEAFF.

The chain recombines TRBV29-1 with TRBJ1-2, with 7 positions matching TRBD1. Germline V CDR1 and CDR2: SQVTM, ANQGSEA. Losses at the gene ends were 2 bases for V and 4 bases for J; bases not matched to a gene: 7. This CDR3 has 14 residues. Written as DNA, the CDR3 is TGCAGCGTTGAACCCCCGGGACAGCCCTATGGCTACACCTTC. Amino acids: CSVEPPGQPYGYTF.

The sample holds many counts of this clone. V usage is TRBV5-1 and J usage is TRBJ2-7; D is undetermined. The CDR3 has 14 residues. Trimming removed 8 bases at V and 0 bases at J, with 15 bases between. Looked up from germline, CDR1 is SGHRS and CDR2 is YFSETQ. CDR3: CASRVQPSSYEQYV. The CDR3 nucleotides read TGCGCCAGTAGAGTCCAACCAAGCTCCTACGAGCAGTACGTC.

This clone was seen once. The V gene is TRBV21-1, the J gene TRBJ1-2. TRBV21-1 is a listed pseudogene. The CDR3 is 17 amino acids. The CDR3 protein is CASILTRDGSLSYGYTF. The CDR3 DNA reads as TGTGCCAGCATCCTAACGCGTGACGGGAGCCTATCCTATGGCTACACCTTC.

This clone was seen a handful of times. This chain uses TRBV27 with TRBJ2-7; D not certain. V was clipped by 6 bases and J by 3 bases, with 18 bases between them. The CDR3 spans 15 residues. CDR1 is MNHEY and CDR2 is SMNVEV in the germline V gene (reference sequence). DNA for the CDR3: TGTGCCAGCAGCCGTACGACTCCGAACCGCTACGAGCAGTACTTC. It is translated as CASSRTTPNRYEQYF.

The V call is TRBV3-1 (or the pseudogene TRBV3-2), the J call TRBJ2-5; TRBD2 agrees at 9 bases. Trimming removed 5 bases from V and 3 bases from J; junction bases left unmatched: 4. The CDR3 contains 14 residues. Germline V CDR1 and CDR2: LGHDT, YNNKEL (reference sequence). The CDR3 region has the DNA TGTGCCAGCAGCTCCCGCGGGGGGGAAGAGACCCAGTACTTC. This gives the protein CASSSRGGEETQYF.

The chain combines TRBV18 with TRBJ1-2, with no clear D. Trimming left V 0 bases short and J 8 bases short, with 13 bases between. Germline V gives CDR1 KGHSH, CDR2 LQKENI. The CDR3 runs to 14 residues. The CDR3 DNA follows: TGTGCCAGCTCACCACCGGGTCAGGTTAAAGGCTACACCTTC. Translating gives CASSPPGQVKGYTF.

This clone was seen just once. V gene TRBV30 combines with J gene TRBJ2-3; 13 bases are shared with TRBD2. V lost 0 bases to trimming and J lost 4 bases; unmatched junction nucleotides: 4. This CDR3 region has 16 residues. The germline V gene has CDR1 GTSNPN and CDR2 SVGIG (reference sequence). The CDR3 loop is CAWSVGTSGTSDTQYF. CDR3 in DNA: TGTGCCTGGAGTGTAGGGACTAGCGGGACCTCAGATACGCAGTATTTT.

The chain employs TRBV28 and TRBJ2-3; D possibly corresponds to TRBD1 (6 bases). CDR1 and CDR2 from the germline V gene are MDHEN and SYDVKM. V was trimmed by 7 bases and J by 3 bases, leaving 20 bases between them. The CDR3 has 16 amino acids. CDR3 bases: TGTGCCAGCACCATTTTCGGGGCCAGGGGAACAGATACGCAGTATTTT. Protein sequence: CASTIFGARGTDTQYF.

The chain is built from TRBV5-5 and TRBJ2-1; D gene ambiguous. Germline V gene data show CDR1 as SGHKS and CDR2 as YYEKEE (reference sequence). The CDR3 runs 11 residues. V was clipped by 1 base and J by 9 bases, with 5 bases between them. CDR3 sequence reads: CASSLWLEQFF. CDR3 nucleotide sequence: TGTGCCAGCAGCTTGTGGCTTGAGCAGTTCTTC.

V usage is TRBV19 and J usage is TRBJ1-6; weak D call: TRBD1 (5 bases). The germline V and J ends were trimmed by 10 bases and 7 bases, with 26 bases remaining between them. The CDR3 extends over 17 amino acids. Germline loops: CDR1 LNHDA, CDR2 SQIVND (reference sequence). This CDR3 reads CATSPSNRQTANSPLHF. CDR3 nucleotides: TGTGCCACCTCCCCAAGTAACAGGCAAACAGCAAATTCACCCCTCCACTTT.

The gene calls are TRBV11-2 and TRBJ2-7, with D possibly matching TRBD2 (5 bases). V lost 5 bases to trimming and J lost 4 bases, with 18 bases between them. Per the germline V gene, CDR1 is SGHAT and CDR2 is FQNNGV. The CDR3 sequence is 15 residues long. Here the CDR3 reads CASSPSRGRIYEQYF. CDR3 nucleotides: TGTGCCAGCAGCCCTAGCCGCGGCAGGATATACGAGCAGTACTTC. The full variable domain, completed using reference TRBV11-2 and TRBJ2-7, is EAGVAQSPRYKIIEKRQSVAFWCNPISGHATLYWYQQILGQGPKLLIQFQNNGVVDDSQLPKDRFSAERLKGVDSTLKIQPAKLEDSAVYLCASSPSRGRIYEQYFGPGTRLTVT.

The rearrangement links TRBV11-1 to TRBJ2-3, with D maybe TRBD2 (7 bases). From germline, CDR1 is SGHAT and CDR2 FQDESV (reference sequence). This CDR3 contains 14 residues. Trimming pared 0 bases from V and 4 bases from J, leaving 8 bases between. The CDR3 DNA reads TGTGCCAGCAGCTTAGCGGGGGGGCCAGATACGCAGTATTTT. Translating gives CASSLAGGPDTQYF.